These 30 T cell receptor beta chains were all obtained from the same sample, sequenced in a study of Graves' ophthalmopathy and Graves' hyperthyroidism. Using RNA transcripts, the TCR beta CDR3 regions were amplified. The workflow started with a first-round RT-PCR run with HTBI primers and then moved on to a second-round multiplex PCR. TCRdb independently ran MiXCR on the multiplex PCR reads; one entry per CDR3 protein. Of 650,000 to 900,000 distinct CDR3 sequences detected, roughly 40% appear once; the ten largest clones hold approximately 43%. Sequenced: peripheral blood. The receptors were gathered from an adult man with Graves' ophthalmopathy.

This clonotype was counted at least ten times. This chain links TRBV5-1 with TRBJ1-2; D is possibly TRBD1 (5 bases). Germline lookup yields CDR1 SGHRS and CDR2 YFSETQ. CDR3 length: 16 amino acids. V shed 0 bases and J shed 3 bases, with 15 bases lying between them. CDR3 in amino acids: CASSLVATATYYGYTF. The DNA for the CDR3 is TGCGCCAGCAGCTTGGTCGCGACAGCGACGTACTATGGCTACACCTTC. Filled out from reference TRBV5-1 and TRBJ1-2, the complete variable domain reads KAGVTQTPRYLIKTRGQQVTLSCSPISGHRSVSWYQQTPGQGLQFLFEYFSETQRNKGNFPGRFSGRQFSNSRSEMNVSTLELGDSALYLCASSLVATATYYGYTFGSGTRLTVV.

V is TRBV11-2 and J is TRBJ2-5, with 13 nucleotides matching TRBD2. The CDR3 totals 16 residues. V shed 5 bases, J shed 4 bases, and the junction held 7 bases outside the gene matches. From germline, CDR1 is SGHAT and CDR2 FQNNGV. The CDR3 here is CASSATSGGAAETQYF. The CDR3 DNA is TGTGCCAGCAGCGCCACTAGCGGGGGGGCGGCAGAGACCCAGTACTTC.

This clonotype was seen ten or more times. The junction shows a germline mismatch at one end, possibly a read error. The chain is built from TRBV11-2 and TRBJ1-5; D is perhaps TRBD1 (6 bases). The length of the CDR3 is 14 residues. Germline V gene sequence: CDR1 SGHAT, CDR2 FQNNGV. The CDR3 nucleotides are TGTGCCAGCAGCCTAGACAGGATCAATCAGCCCCAGCATTTT. As protein: CASSLDRINQPQHF. Together with reference TRBV11-2 and TRBJ1-5, the CDR3 gives the full variable domain: EAGVAQSPRYKIIEKRQSVAFWCNPISGHATLYWYQQILGQGPKLLIQFQNNGVVDDSQLPKDRFSAERLKGVDSTLKIQPAKLEDSAVYLCASSLDRINQPQHFGDGTRLSIL.

This clonotype was observed a few times. The rearrangement uses TRBV11-2 and TRBJ2-7; D remains unclear. The V and J ends lost 3 bases and 1 base respectively, with 10 bases between them. The CDR3 runs 14 residues. From germline, CDR1 is SGHAT and CDR2 FQNNGV. Here the CDR3 reads CASSLGATSYEQYF. The CDR3 DNA follows: TGTGCCAGCAGCTTGGGCGCCACTTCCTACGAGCAGTACTTC.

This clonotype came up many times. The rearrangement links TRBV9 to TRBJ2-7, with 13 nucleotides matching TRBD2. V dropped 0 bases and J dropped 6; count of bases not matched to a gene: 6. CDR1 is SGDLS and CDR2 is YYNGEE in the germline V gene. The CDR3 extends over 16 amino acids. CDR3 bases: TGTGCCAGCAGCGTAGGGACTAGCGGGAGTCTAAGCGAGCAGTACTTC. Translation gives CASSVGTSGSLSEQYF.

This clonotype was seen repeatedly, ten times or more. V gene TRBV10-2 combines with J gene TRBJ1-2, with D maybe TRBD1 (6 bases). The length of the CDR3 is 13 residues. Trimming cost V 5 bases and J 7 bases, with 14 bases left between them. The germline CDR1 and CDR2 sequences are WSHSY and SAAADI. The CDR3 DNA reads TGCGCCAGCAGTCGGGACTCGACAGGTGGCTACACCTTC. This gives the protein CASSRDSTGGYTF.

V and J are TRBV19 and TRBJ2-7, with a weak D call TRBD2 (5 bases). The CDR3 runs to 15 residues. In germline, CDR1 is LNHDA, CDR2 SQIVND (reference sequence). V was trimmed by 7 bases and J by 0 bases, leaving 16 bases between them. The CDR3 protein is CASTNPGMSSYEQYF. For the CDR3, the DNA is TGTGCCAGTACGAATCCGGGGATGAGCTCCTACGAGCAGTACTTC.

The chain employs TRBV12-3 or TRBV12-4 and TRBJ1-2; possibly TRBD1 for D (6 bases). The CDR3 is 14 amino acids. The ends were cut back, 6 bases at V and 4 bases at J, with 15 bases in the middle. CDR3 region: CASRSSGAAYGYTF. CDR3 nucleotides: TGTGCCAGCAGGTCTTCAGGGGCGGCCTATGGCTACACCTTC.

CDR3 in amino acids: CATSRDEQGRSPLHF. CDR3 in DNA: TGTGCCACCAGCAGAGACGAACAGGGACGCTCACCCCTCCACTTT. The chain employs TRBV15 and TRBJ1-6; D is perhaps TRBD1 (6 bases). CDR1 LNHNV and CDR2 YYDKDF come from the germline V gene (reference sequence). The CDR3 sequence is 15 residues long. The V and J ends lost 0 bases and 10 bases respectively, with 13 bases between them.

V is TRBV2 and J is TRBJ1-1; TRBD1 agrees at 12 bases. Germline assignment: CDR1 SNHLY and CDR2 FYNNEI. Trimming removed 5 bases from V and 10 bases from J; junction bases left unmatched: 17. The CDR3 is 17 residues long. The CDR3 here is CASSFRDRGRLELGAFF. CDR3 bases: TGTGCCAGCAGTTTCCGGGACAGGGGGCGGCTCGAGTTGGGAGCTTTCTTT.

This clonotype appeared a few times. The chain employs TRBV7-9 and TRBJ2-7; D might be TRBD1 or TRBD2, each matching 6 bases. The CDR3 runs to 17 residues. Germline assignment: CDR1 SEHNR and CDR2 FQNEAQ (reference sequence). The V end was cut by 5 bases, the J end by 2 bases, with 22 bases between. The CDR3 DNA reads as TGTGCCAGCAGCCTAACATACCTCGGGGGACACCCCTACGAGCAGTACTTC. Translation: CASSLTYLGGHPYEQYF.

CDR3 amino acids: CSYSGQGATEAFF. The CDR3 DNA reads as TGCAGTTACTCCGGACAGGGGGCCACTGAAGCTTTCTTT. The gene calls are TRBV29-1 and TRBJ1-1, with 11 nucleotides matching TRBD1. This CDR3 is 13 amino acids long. Germline V gives CDR1 SQVTM, CDR2 ANQGSEA.

This clonotype has just one count. CDR3 residues: CASSLNPAGAGETQYF. As DNA, the CDR3 is TGTGCCAGCAGCTTAAATCCAGCGGGAGCCGGGGAGACCCAGTACTTC. The J gene is TRBJ2-5, the V gene TRBV7-2; 8 bases align to TRBD2. This CDR3 is built from 16 residues. CDR1 SGHTA and CDR2 FQGNSA come from the germline V gene. V shed 2 bases, J shed 5 bases, and the junction held 10 bases outside the gene matches. Drawing the rest from reference TRBV7-2 and TRBJ2-5, the complete variable domain is GAGVSQSPSNKVTEKGKDVELRCDPISGHTALYWYRQSLGQGLEFLIYFQGNSAPDKSGLPSDRFSAERTGGSVSTLTIQRTQQEDSAVYLCASSLNPAGAGETQYFGPGTRLLVL.

The chain's CDR3 is CSARDDWAANYGYTF. CDR3 bases: TGCAGTGCTAGAGATGATTGGGCAGCTAACTATGGCTACACCTTC. The chain combines TRBV20-1 with TRBJ1-2; no definite D call. CDR3 length equals 15 residues. V lost 0 bases to trimming and J lost 0 bases, with 11 bases between them. Germline-derived CDR1 and CDR2 are DFQATT and SNEGSKA (reference sequence).

This clonotype occurred a few times. V is TRBV7-9 and J is TRBJ2-5; the D gene is possibly TRBD2 (6 bases). CDR3 length equals 17 residues. Looked up from germline, CDR1 is SEHNR and CDR2 is FQNEAQ (reference sequence). With 4 bases removed from V and 2 bases from J, the gap between germline ends came to 20 bases. The CDR3 loop is CASSSRGLPGGQETQYF. As DNA, the CDR3 is TGTGCCAGCAGCTCTAGAGGTCTTCCCGGGGGACAAGAGACCCAGTACTTC.

The genes are TRBV29-1 and TRBJ1-1; D uncertain. The V gene lost 8 bases and the J gene lost 0 bases, with 13 bases spanning the gap. Looked up from germline, CDR1 is SQVTM and CDR2 is ANQGSEA. The CDR3 is 13 residues long. CDR3 coding DNA: TGCAGCAGAAAGTTTCGGATGAACACTGAAGCTTTCTTT. It yields the protein CSRKFRMNTEAFF. Combining the CDR3 with reference TRBV29-1 and TRBJ1-1 gives the whole variable domain SAVISQKPSRDICQRGTSLTIQCQVDSQVTMMFWYRQQPGQSLTLIATANQGSEATYESGFVIDKFPISRPNLTFSTLTVSNMSPEDSSIYLCSRKFRMNTEAFFGQGTRLTVV.

The CDR3 reads CASVGEGYEQYF. In DNA, the CDR3 is TGTGCCAGCGTGGGGGAGGGCTACGAGCAGTACTTC. V gene TRBV2 combines with J gene TRBJ2-7, with TRBD2 matching 7 bases. Trimming cost V 8 bases and J 3 bases; bases outside gene matches: 4. CDR1 SNHLY and CDR2 FYNNEI come from the germline V gene. CDR3 size: 12 residues. Variable domain in full (rest from reference TRBV2 and TRBJ2-7): EPEVTQTPSHQVTQMGQEVILRCVPISNHLYFYWYRQILGQKVEFLVSFYNNEISEKSEIFDDQFSVERPDGSNFTLKIRSTKLEDSAMYFCASVGEGYEQYFGPGTRLTVT.

As regards this clonotype: Being one base from a much bigger clone, this may be a read error. Here the CDR3 DNA reads TGTGCCAGCGGGAGGACCGTGGGTTTGGGGACCCAGTACTTC. Its translation: CASGRTVGLGTQYF. V and J are TRBV7-6 and TRBJ2-5, with D perhaps matching TRBD2 (6 bases). The CDR3 length is 14 residues. V shed 8 bases and J shed 7 bases, with 20 bases lying between them. Germline assignment: CDR1 SGHVS and CDR2 FNYEAQ.

J is TRBJ1-1 and V is TRBV29-1; unclear D gene. Germline lookup yields CDR1 SQVTM and CDR2 ANQGSEA. Trimming shortened V by 5 bases and J by 10 bases, and 14 bases separated the two germline ends. CDR3 length: 11 residues. CDR3 region: CSVPPSGTAFF. CDR3 coding DNA: TGCAGCGTTCCTCCATCAGGTACAGCTTTCTTT. Combining the CDR3 with reference TRBV29-1 and TRBJ1-1 gives the whole variable domain SAVISQKPSRDICQRGTSLTIQCQVDSQVTMMFWYRQQPGQSLTLIATANQGSEATYESGFVIDKFPISRPNLTFSTLTVSNMSPEDSSIYLCSVPPSGTAFFGQGTRLTVV.

At least ten counts were recorded for this clonotype. The chain links TRBV19 to TRBJ2-7; D not resolved. Germline CDR1 is LNHDA and CDR2 is SQIVND (reference sequence). Trimming stripped 5 bases from V and 0 bases from J, with 11 bases between. This CDR3 is 14 amino acids long. In DNA form, the CDR3 reads TGTGCCAGTAGTTTGGGCTCGGACTCCTACGAGCAGTACTTC. Amino acids: CASSLGSDSYEQYF.

V is TRBV20-1 and J is TRBJ1-1, with 7 bases fitting TRBD1. J gave up 5 bases and V 6 bases, and 6 bases lay outside the gene matches. This CDR3 comprises 12 residues. Germline loops: CDR1 DFQATT, CDR2 SNEGSKA (reference sequence). CDR3 region: CSASDRVTEAFF. In DNA, the CDR3 is TGCAGTGCGAGCGACAGGGTTACTGAAGCTTTCTTT.

This clonotype was counted only a few times. V is TRBV10-3 and J is TRBJ1-5, with 9 bases lining up with TRBD1. Trimming took 10 bases from V and 0 from J; bases not matched to a gene: 10. The CDR3 runs to 16 residues. CDR1 ENHRY and CDR2 SYGVKD come from the germline V gene. For the CDR3, the DNA is TGTGCCAGCAGCCTCGGGACAGGGAATAGCAATCAGCCCCAGCATTTT. It is translated as CASSLGTGNSNQPQHF.

This clonotype was counted many times. The chain couples TRBV7-9 to TRBJ2-2; no clear D. Germline V gene lookup returns CDR1 SEHNR and CDR2 FQNEAQ (reference sequence). Deletions cut 10 bases from V and 0 bases from J, with 6 bases between. The CDR3 length is 12 residues. The DNA for the CDR3 is TGTGCCACCCAGACGAACACCGGGGAGCTGTTTTTT. Translation: CATQTNTGELFF.

This clonotype appeared many times. CDR3 loop: CASSREVHGYTF. For the CDR3, the DNA is TGTGCCAGCAGCAGAGAGGTCCATGGCTACACCTTC. The J gene is TRBJ1-2, the V gene TRBV7-9; D not certain. The CDR3 length is 12 residues. The V end was cut by 5 bases, the J end by 6 bases, with 10 bases between. Germline V gene lookup returns CDR1 SEHNR and CDR2 FQNEAQ (reference sequence).

This clonotype was detected a few times. V and J are TRBV11-1 and TRBJ2-7; a possible D gene is TRBD1 (6 bases). Germline values: CDR1 SGHAT, CDR2 FQDESV (reference sequence). Trimming cost V 5 bases and J 2 bases, with 22 bases left between them. The CDR3 runs 17 residues. The CDR3 spells CASSQENRVSPAYEQYF. CDR3 in DNA: TGTGCCAGCAGCCAGGAAAACAGGGTCTCCCCAGCCTACGAGCAGTACTTC. Complete variable domain (other parts from reference TRBV11-1 and TRBJ2-7): EAEVAQSPRYKITEKSQAVAFWCDPISGHATLYWYRQILGQGPELLVQFQDESVVDDSQLPKDRFSAERLKGVDSTLKIQPAELGDSAMYLCASSQENRVSPAYEQYFGPGTRLTVT.

This clonotype was counted a single time. The rearrangement links TRBV14 to TRBJ2-5, with a possible D match to TRBD2 (6 bases). The CDR3 loop spans 15 amino acids. V was shortened by 6 bases and J by 4 bases, with 18 bases between the two germline ends. Per germline, CDR1 SGHDN and CDR2 FVKESK. CDR3 bases: TGTGCCAGCAGTTTAGTGGAGGGACGGCGAGAGACCCAGTACTTC. It is translated as CASSLVEGRRETQYF.

This clonotype occurred many times. The V and J genes are TRBV11-2 and TRBJ1-1, with D unresolved. The CDR3 is 13 residues long. Germline V gives CDR1 SGHAT, CDR2 FQNNGV. V lost 2 bases and J 2 bases, leaving 6 bases between the germline ends. In DNA, the CDR3 is TGTGCCAGCAGCTTAACACCTAACACTGAAGCTTTCTTT. This translates into CASSLTPNTEAFF.

About this clonotype: One base away lies a much larger clone, so this may be a sequencing read error. This rearrangement joins TRBV2 to TRBJ2-5; D assignment may be TRBD1 or TRBD2 (6 bases each). Germline values: CDR1 SNHLY, CDR2 FYNNEI. The CDR3 has 15 amino acids. This CDR3 is CAGSVGTRGGETQYF. CDR3 sequence (DNA): TGTGCCGGCAGTGTAGGGACCAGGGGAGGAGAGACCCAGTACTTC.

Notes on this clonotype: Relative to the germline gene, one junction end is altered; a read error may explain this. The CDR3 nucleotides read TGTGCCAGCAGCCAGGGGTGGACTAGGACGGAAGAGACCCATTACTTC. Its protein is CASSQGWTRTEETHYF. The chain is built from TRBV7-9 and TRBJ2-5; tentative D call: TRBD2 (7 bases). Germline CDR1 and CDR2: SEHNR and FQNEAQ (reference sequence). The CDR3 covers 16 residues.

This clonotype was recorded many times. V usage is TRBV7-9 and J usage is TRBJ1-1; 11 nucleotides align to TRBD1. The V gene end was trimmed by 5 bases and the J gene end by 4 bases; junction bases not matched to a gene: 6. The CDR3 is made up of 15 amino acids. Per the germline V gene, CDR1 is SEHNR and CDR2 is FQNEAQ (reference sequence). The CDR3 is CASSKMGQGGTEAFF. The DNA for the CDR3 is TGTGCCAGCAGCAAGATGGGACAGGGGGGCACTGAAGCTTTCTTT.